This TCR beta chain originates from a study of T-cell memory formation after mild COVID-19. Findings and caveats of the study: Prior to infection, memory already included some responding clones, suggesting cross-reactive memory joined. Among clones contracting day 15 to 85, CD4/CD8 was balanced, whereas later expanders leaned CD4+.

Only a few counts were recorded for this clonotype. Its antigen remains unknown. The length of the CDR3 is 13 residues. CDR1 is DFQATT and CDR2 is SNEGSKA in the germline V gene (reference sequence). After removal of 6 bases from V and 2 bases from J, the junction contained 6 bases not matched to a gene. TCRdb re-called the 5' RACE reads through MiXCR, storing one row per CDR3 protein. The sample consists of some 180,000 distinct CDR3 sequences, around 18% of them appearing once. The TCR originated in a man aged 18 to 30 who had mild COVID-19 (a few samples of this study predate the infection). Cell type and time point are not known. The chain employs TRBV20-1 and TRBJ2-7; 8 bases are shared with TRBD1. Material: PBMCs or a T cell subset sorted from them (not recorded which). CDR3 loop: CSADGDRPYEQYF. CDR3 in DNA: TGCAGTGCCGACGGGGACAGGCCCTACGAGCAGTACTTC.